These 5 T cell receptor beta chains share one sample of origin, sequenced in a study of T-cell memory formation after mild COVID-19. TCRdb reanalysed the 5' RACE reads using MiXCR and keeps one entry per CDR3 protein. The sample has 120,000 or so distinct CDR3 sequences, about 6% seen once; the top ten hold about 2.2%. Source material: PBMCs or a T cell subset sorted from them (not recorded which). The receptors come from an adult woman who had mild COVID-19 (a few samples of this study predate the infection). Cell type and time point are not known.

This clonotype occurred a few times. J is TRBJ2-7 and V is TRBV12-3 or TRBV12-4, with D perhaps assigned TRBD1 or TRBD2 (6 bases each). V was clipped by 6 bases and J by 0 bases, with 15 bases between them. The CDR3 runs to 15 residues. CDR3 protein: CASSEGGLSSYEQYF. Written as DNA, the CDR3 is TGTGCCAGCAGCGAGGGGGGACTGAGCTCCTACGAGCAGTACTTC.

This clonotype occurred a few times. The rearrangement uses TRBV5-1 and TRBJ2-1; D ambiguous. This CDR3 has 12 amino acids. CDR1 is SGHRS and CDR2 is YFSETQ in the germline V gene. V was pared by 3 bases and J by 9 bases, with 10 bases between. The CDR3 reads CASSYWMSEQFF. CDR3 sequence (DNA): TGCGCCAGCAGCTACTGGATGAGTGAGCAGTTCTTC.

This clonotype was seen ten or more times. The genes are TRBV24-1 and TRBJ2-1; TRBD2 is a possible D gene (6 bases). The CDR3 contains 15 residues. Trimming removed 9 bases from V and 4 bases from J, with 18 bases in between. The germline gives CDR1 KGHDR, CDR2 SFDVKD. The CDR3 protein is CATGLSGARYNEQFF. In DNA form, the CDR3 reads TGTGCCACCGGTCTTAGCGGAGCCCGATACAATGAGCAGTTCTTC.

The gene calls are TRBV20-1 and TRBJ2-1; 7 bases align to TRBD2. The germline V gene has CDR1 DFQATT and CDR2 SNEGSKA (reference sequence). The V and J ends lost 7 bases and 4 bases, in that order; junction bases with no gene match: 7. The CDR3 consists of 13 residues. The CDR3 loop reads CSGAGRAYNEQFF. In DNA, the CDR3 is TGCAGTGGGGCGGGGAGGGCATACAATGAGCAGTTCTTC.

This clonotype was seen ten or more times. The J gene is TRBJ2-1, the V gene TRBV7-2; 7 bases agree with TRBD2. The CDR3 consists of 15 residues. Looked up from germline, CDR1 is SGHTA and CDR2 is FQGNSA. Germline trimming cut 5 bases from V and 3 bases from J; bases unmatched to any gene: 7. CDR3 amino acids: CASSAKAGSYNEQFF. The DNA of the CDR3 is TGTGCCAGCAGCGCTAAAGCGGGAAGCTACAATGAGCAGTTCTTC.